The subject of this entry is one TCR beta chain. The antigen is undetermined. This entry comes from a study of T cell responses to AZD1222 COVID-19 vaccine. Study-level results: Recipients of AZD1222 seropositive at baseline numbered only 6 or 7. Spike-spanning, vaccine-associated CD4 TCRs were dominant at 160-218 and 743-854. Clonal diversity was possibly underestimated; the donors were predominantly white British and more often female. Spike-specific TCR breadth and depth both grew after two AZD1222 doses.

The CDR3 is 14 residues long. CDR1 is SGHNT and CDR2 is YYREEE in the germline V gene (reference sequence). The V gene end was trimmed by 3 bases and the J gene end by 8 bases; junction bases not matched to a gene: 10. Profiled with immunoSEQ multiplex PCR; TCRdb holds only in-frame clones, not every one. This table has around 150,000 clones, roughly 92% appearing once. This receptor was identified in an adult in good health. V and J are TRBV5-4 and TRBJ1-2; 7 nucleotides match TRBD1. The sequences come from peripheral blood, collected on day 0 of AZD1222 vaccination. The CDR3 DNA reads TGTGCCAGCAGCTCACCAGAACAGGGGAAGGGCTACACCTTC. Encoded protein: CASSSPEQGKGYTF.